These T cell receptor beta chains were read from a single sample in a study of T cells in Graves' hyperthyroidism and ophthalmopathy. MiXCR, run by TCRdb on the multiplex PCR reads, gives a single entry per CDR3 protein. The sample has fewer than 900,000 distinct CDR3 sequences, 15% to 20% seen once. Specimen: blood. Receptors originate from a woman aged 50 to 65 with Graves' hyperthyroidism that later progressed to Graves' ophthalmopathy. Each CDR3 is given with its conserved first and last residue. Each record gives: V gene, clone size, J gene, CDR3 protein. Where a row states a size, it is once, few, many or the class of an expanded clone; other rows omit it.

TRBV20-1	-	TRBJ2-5	CSAHAFQETQYF
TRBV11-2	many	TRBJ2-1	CASSLSGRYDEQFF
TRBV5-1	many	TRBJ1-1	CASSLRQRNTEAFF
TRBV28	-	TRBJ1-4	CASSGTGRVEKLFF
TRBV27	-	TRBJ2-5	CASSLYRGSEVHQETQYF
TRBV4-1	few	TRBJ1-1	CASSQSLRGEAFF
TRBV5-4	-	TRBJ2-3	CASSAEGGVDTQYF
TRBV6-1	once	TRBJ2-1	CASNRRLAENDEQFF
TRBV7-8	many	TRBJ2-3	CASSSPTGRRTDTQYF
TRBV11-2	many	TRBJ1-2	CASSLDYGGRGGYTF
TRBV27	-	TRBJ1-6	CASGRQNSPLHF
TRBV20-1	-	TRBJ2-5	CSARKTGVETQYF
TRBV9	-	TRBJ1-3	CASSEVGQGSRSGNTIYF
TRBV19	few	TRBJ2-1	CASSLRHRNEQFF
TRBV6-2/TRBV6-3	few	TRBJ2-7	CASSSTDSTGTGEQYF
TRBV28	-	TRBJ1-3	CASSLWVGDSGNTIYF
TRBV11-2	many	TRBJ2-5	CASSPDRTGWRETQYF
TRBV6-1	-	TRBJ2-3	CATRGLNTDTQYF
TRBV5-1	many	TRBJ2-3	CASSPNRGQDTQYF
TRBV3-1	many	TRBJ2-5	CASSRLTSGYQETQYF
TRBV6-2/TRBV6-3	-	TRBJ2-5	CASSPTGGQGANPYQETQYF
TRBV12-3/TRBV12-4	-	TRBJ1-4	CASRSGTGDNEKLFF
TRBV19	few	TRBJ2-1	CASTYAGGPPYNEQFF
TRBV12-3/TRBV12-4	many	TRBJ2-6	CATAVRTGFISGANVLTF
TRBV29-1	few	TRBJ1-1	CSVEVRGGYAEAFF
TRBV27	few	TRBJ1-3	CASRLTGIGNTIYF
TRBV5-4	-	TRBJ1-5	CASSRNRGRGQPQHF
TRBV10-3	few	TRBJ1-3	CAISRGQSGNTIYF
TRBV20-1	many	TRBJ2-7	CSARDSYEQYF
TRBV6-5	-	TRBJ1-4	CASSYRGSNHFGSNEKLFF
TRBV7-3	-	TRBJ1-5	CASSSGSDQPQHF
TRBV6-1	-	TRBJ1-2	CASSEAGWDYGYTF
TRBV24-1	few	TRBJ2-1	CATSDLWGDEQFF
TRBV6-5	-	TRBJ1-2	CASSYLAGQSNYGYTF
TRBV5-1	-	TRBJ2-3	CASSLGLQGDTQYF
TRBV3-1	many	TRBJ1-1	CASSQPGGNTEAFF
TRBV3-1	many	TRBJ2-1	CASSQDILAYNEQFF
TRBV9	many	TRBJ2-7	CASSVGRLAGSVEQYF
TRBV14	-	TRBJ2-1	CARSQLAGDAYNEQFF
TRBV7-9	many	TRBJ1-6	CASSPTNAGQASPLHF